The rows below give T cell receptor beta chains drawn from one sample of a study of early stage breast cancer tumors. Generated by immunoSEQ multiplex PCR, the TCRdb table keeps only in-frame clones and is missing some. Of around 6,700 clones listed, 50% to 75% were seen once; the top ten hold roughly 14%. Sample: normal breast tissue next to the tumor. The receptors originated from a person in their fifties with breast cancer. Each CDR3 is given without its conserved first and last residue.

TRBV6-5	12	TRBJ1-6	ASSYSGTESPLH
TRBV27	10	TRBJ1-2	ASSFRGGGYT
TRBV5-5	15	TRBJ1-4	ASSQDGIWGTNEKLF
TRBV5-5	17	TRBJ2-3	ASSPVPSRASGRADTQY
TRBV5-1	13	TRBJ2-1	ASSPGLAGEDEQF
TRBV6-5	12	TRBJ1-2	ASSRQGGSGGYT
TRBV5-6	10	TRBJ2-7	ASSISGYEQY
TRBV4-3	11	TRBJ1-1	ASSQDWNTEAF
TRBV6-5	10	TRBJ2-7	ASRQGSYEQY
TRBV2	14	TRBJ2-3	ASSALAGANTDTQY
TRBV19	12	TRBJ1-1	ASMGHRLNTEAF
TRBV14	12	TRBJ2-3	ASRGQGAGDTQY
TRBV9	13	TRBJ1-1	ASSVSPGLNTEAF
TRBV1	16	TRBJ2-7	TSSQKPHLTGQGYEQY
TRBV4-1	13	TRBJ2-3	ASSPLRGSTDTQY
TRBV30	13	TRBJ2-5	AWRNQGRGAKGPY
TRBV7-3	13	TRBJ1-3	ASSSQGAPGNTIY